Described below is a single TCR beta chain sequence and its context. Which antigen it targets is not known. The input lacks base qualities; no much larger clone sits a single base away. This sample is part of a study of T cell changes during pregnancy in multiple sclerosis (dated by TCRdb to between 2019 and 2020). Looking at the study overall: The study examined how the T cell repertoire changed over the course of pregnancy in women with multiple sclerosis.

The library was built by means of the immunoSEQ multiplex PCR assay. Here the immuneACCESS table is served through TCRdb, limited to in-frame sequences with V and J called. Missing clones are a known gap in these copies; in checked studies unresolved V genes cover under half, and the rest lacks a known reason. This sample comprises 90,000 to 120,000 clones, 85% to 95% of them detected only once. The top ten constitute around 0.8% of the sample. From its cysteine to its phenylalanine, the CDR3 spans 15 amino acids. Only the CDR3 DNA stays, 45 bases, in frame from base 1. For this chain, trimming is 4 bases at the V end and 3 bases at the J end, and the number of junction bases without a gene match is 9. Based on the germline V gene (reference sequence), the CDR1 and CDR2 sequences are LNHDA and SQIVND.

The chain uses TRBV19 and TRBJ2-7; TRBD1 fits 7 bases in the junction. The receptor comes from a female donor in good health, enrolled as a control in a pregnancy study. The sample in question was peripheral blood, obtained in the third trimester of pregnancy. The nucleotides read TGTGCCAGTAGTAGACGACAGGGAGAGATCTACGAGCAGTACTTC. It specifies CASSRRQGEIYEQYF.